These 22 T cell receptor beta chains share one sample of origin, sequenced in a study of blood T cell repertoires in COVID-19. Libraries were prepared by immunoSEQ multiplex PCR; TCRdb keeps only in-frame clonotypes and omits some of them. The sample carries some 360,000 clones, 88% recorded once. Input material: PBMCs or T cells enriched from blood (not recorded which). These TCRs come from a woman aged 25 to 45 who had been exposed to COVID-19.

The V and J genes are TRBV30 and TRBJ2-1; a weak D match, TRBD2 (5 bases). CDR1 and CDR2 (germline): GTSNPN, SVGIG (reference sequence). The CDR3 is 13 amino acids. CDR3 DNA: TGTATCAGTTGCAGGACTCAATTTAATGAGCAGTTCTTC. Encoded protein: CISCRTQFNEQFF.

The CDR3 protein is CASSERTGRVGTEAFF. The CDR3 DNA follows: TGTGCCAGCAGTGAACGGACAGGGCGGGTCGGCACTGAAGCTTTCTTT. The chain combines TRBV2 with TRBJ1-1; 8 bases map to TRBD1. The V segment lost 2 bases and the J segment 4 bases; nucleotides outside the gene matches: 9. CDR3 size: 16 residues. Germline lookup yields CDR1 SNHLY and CDR2 FYNNEI.

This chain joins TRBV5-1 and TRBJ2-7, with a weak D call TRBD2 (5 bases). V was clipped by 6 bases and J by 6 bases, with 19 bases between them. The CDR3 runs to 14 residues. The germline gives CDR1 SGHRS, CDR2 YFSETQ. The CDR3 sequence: CASNTGDPEGEQYF. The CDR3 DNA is TGCGCCAGCAATACCGGTGACCCTGAGGGCGAGCAGTACTTC.

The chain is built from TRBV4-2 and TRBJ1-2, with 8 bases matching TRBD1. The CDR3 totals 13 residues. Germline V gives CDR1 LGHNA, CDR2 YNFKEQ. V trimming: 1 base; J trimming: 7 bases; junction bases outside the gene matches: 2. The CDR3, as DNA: TGTGCCAGCAGCCAAGGACAGGGGCTTGGCTACACCTTC. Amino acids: CASSQGQGLGYTF.

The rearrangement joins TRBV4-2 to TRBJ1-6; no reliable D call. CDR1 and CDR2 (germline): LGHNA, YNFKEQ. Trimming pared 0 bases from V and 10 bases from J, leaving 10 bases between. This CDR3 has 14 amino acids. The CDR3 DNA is TGTGCCAGCAGCCAAGAAACAGTCGAGTCACCCCTCCACTTT. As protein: CASSQETVESPLHF.

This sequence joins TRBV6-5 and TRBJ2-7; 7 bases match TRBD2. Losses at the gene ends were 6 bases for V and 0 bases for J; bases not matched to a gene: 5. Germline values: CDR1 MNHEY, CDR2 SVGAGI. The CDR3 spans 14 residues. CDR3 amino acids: CASSLGGSSYEQYF. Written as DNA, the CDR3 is TGTGCCAGCAGCCTCGGGGGGAGCTCCTACGAGCAGTACTTC.

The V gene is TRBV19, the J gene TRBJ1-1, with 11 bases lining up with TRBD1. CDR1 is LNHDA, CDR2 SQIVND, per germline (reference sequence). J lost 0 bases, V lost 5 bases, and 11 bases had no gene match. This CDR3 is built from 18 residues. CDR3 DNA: TGTGCCAGTAGTTCATCCCCCGTGGGACAGGGGGTGAACACTGAAGCTTTCTTT. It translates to CASSSSPVGQGVNTEAFF.

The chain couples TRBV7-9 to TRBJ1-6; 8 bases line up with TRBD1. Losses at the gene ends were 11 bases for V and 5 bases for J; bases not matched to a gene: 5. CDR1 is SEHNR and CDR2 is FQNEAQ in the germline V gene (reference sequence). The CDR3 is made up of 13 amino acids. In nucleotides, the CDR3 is TGTGCCGGAATGGACAGGGATAATTCACCCCTCCACTTT. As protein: CAGMDRDNSPLHF.

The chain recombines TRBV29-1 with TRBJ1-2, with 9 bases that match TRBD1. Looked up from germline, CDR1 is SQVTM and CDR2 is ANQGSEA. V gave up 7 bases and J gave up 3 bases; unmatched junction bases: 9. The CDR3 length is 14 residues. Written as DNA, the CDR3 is TGCAGCGGCGGCCGGGACAGGGAGGACTATGGCTACACCTTC. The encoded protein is CSGGRDREDYGYTF.

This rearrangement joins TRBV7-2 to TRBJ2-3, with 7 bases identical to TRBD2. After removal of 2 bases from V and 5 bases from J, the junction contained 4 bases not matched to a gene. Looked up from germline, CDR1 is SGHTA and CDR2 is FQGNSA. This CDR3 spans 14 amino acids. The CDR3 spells CASSLKAGVDTQYF. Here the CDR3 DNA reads TGTGCCAGCAGCTTAAAGGCGGGGGTAGATACGCAGTATTTT.

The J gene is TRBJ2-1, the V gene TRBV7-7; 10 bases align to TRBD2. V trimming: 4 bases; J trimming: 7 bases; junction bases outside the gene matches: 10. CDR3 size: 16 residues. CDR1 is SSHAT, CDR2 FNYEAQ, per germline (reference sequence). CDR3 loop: CASSSKPGLATNEQFF. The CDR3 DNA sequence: TGTGCCAGCAGCTCGAAACCGGGACTAGCGACGAATGAGCAGTTCTTC.

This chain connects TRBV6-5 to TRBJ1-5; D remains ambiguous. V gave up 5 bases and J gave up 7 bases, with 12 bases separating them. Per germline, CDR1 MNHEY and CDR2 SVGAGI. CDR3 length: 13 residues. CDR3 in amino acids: CASSPQDAQPQHF. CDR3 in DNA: TGTGCCAGCAGTCCGCAGGATGCCCAGCCCCAGCATTTT.

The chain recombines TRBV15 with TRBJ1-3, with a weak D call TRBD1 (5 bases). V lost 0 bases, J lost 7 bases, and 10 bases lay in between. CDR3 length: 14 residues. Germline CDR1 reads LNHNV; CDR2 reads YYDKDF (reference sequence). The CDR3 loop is CATSRDSRGNTIYF. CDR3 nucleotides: TGTGCCACCAGCAGAGATTCCCGGGGGAACACCATATATTTT.

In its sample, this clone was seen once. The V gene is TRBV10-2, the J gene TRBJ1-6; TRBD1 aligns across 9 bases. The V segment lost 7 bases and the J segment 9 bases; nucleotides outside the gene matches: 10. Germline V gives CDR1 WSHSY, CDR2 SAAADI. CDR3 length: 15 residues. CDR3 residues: CASIPVQGAGSPLHF. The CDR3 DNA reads TGCGCCAGCATCCCGGTACAGGGGGCAGGTTCACCCCTCCACTTT.

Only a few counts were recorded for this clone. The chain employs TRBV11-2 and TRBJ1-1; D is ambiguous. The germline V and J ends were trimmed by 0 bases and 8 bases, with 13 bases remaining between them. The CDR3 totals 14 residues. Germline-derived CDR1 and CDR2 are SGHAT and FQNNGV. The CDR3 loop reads CASSLEVLTPEAFF. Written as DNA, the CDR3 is TGTGCCAGCAGCTTAGAAGTTCTTACACCCGAAGCTTTCTTT. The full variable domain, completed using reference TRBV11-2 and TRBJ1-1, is EAGVAQSPRYKIIEKRQSVAFWCNPISGHATLYWYQQILGQGPKLLIQFQNNGVVDDSQLPKDRFSAERLKGVDSTLKIQPAKLEDSAVYLCASSLEVLTPEAFFGQGTRLTVV.

This CDR3 reads CASSLGGLSSYEQYF. The CDR3 DNA is TGTGCCAGCAGCTTAGGGGGACTATCCTCCTACGAGCAGTACTTC. This chain connects TRBV7-3 to TRBJ2-7; 7 nucleotides align to TRBD2. Germline values: CDR1 SGHTA, CDR2 FQGTGA. V lost 2 bases and J lost 0; bases outside the gene matches: 4. The CDR3 has 15 residues.

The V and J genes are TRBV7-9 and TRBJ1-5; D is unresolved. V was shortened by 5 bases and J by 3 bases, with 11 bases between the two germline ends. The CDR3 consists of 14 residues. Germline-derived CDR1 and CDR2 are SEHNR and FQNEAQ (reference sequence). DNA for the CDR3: TGTGCCAGCAGCAAAGACGGTCACAATCAGCCCCAGCATTTT. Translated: CASSKDGHNQPQHF.

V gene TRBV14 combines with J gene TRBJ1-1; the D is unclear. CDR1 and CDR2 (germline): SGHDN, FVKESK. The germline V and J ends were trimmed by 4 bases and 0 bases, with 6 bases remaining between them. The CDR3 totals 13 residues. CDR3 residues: CASSRTVNTEAFF. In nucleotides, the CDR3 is TGTGCCAGCAGCCGAACAGTGAACACTGAAGCTTTCTTT.

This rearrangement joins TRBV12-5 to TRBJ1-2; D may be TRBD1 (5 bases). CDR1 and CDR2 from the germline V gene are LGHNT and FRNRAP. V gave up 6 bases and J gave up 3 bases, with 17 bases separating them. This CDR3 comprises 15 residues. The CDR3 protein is CASGLSGGTYYGYTF. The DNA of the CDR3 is TGTGCTAGTGGCCTCTCCGGGGGGACCTACTATGGCTACACCTTC.

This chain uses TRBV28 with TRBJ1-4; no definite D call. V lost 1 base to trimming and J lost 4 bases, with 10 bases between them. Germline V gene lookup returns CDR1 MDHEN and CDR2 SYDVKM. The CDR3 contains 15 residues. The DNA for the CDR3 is TGTGCCAGCAGTTTATCCGGTACCCTTAATGAAAAACTGTTTTTT. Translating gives CASSLSGTLNEKLFF.

CDR3 region: CASSRFSNTGELFF. CDR3 in DNA: TGTGCCAGTAGTCGTTTCTCGAACACCGGGGAGCTGTTTTTT. The chain has TRBV19 and TRBJ2-2; D remains unclear. The CDR3 sequence is 14 residues long. Trimming took 5 bases from V and 0 from J, leaving 7 bases between them. Germline-derived CDR1 and CDR2 are LNHDA and SQIVND (reference sequence).

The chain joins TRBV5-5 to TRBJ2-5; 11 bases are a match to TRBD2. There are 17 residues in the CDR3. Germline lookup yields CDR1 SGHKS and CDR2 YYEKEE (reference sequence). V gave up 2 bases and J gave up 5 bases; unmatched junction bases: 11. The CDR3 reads CASSFLSRLAGQETQYF. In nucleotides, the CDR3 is TGTGCCAGCAGCTTTCTTTCTAGACTAGCGGGACAGGAGACCCAGTACTTC.